This T cell receptor beta chain was sequenced in a study of CD8+CD57+ T cells in acquired aplastic anemia. In the study overall: Sorted CD4+ and CD8+ cell DNA averaged around 3 ug. Read counts for CD4+ cells (from healthy donors) averaged about 10.8 million.

TCR beta VDJ and CDR3 were profiled, and genomic DNA was the template. TCRdb fed the reads into MiXCR, producing one record per CDR3 protein. The sample includes approximately 200,000 distinct CDR3 sequences, less than 70% of them seen just once. CDR3 length: 20 amino acids. With V trimmed by 5 bases and J by 2 bases, 16 bases remained unmatched. Germline V gene lookup returns CDR1 SGHTA and CDR2 FQGNSA. The TCR was taken from a human donor in good health, serving as a control. The genes are TRBV7-2 and TRBJ2-5, with 14 bases identical to TRBD2. The sample taken for sequencing was sorted CD4+, CD8+, or CD8+CD57+ T cells (not recorded which) from PBMCs. Written as DNA, the CDR3 is TGTGCCAGCAGCCCCGGACTAGCGGGGGGCGGAAGAACAGGGCAAGAGACCCAGTACTTC. Its protein is CASSPGLAGGGRTGQETQYF.